The clone carrying this T cell receptor beta chain showed up just a few times. The antigen remains undetermined. This sample is drawn from a study of blood T cells in healthy people across ages. Study-wide results and limits: Since the PBMCs were unsorted, naive and antigen-experienced cells could not be conclusively compared.

Trimming removed 4 bases at V and 4 bases at J, with 24 bases between. CDR3 length: 17 residues. The germline V gene encodes CDR1 SGHRS and CDR2 YFSETQ. A second PCR, run for roughly 7 to 12 cycles, used a sample-barcoded 5' primer plus a J-beta primer mix. Each CDR3 protein gets one entry after TCRdb re-called the 5' RACE reads with MiXCR. Of roughly 800,000 distinct CDR3 sequences listed, roughly 25% are singletons. The data were also submitted as part of a second study, on T cells of mothers and their children.

The clonotype comes from a boy aged 5-17 years in good health. Sequencing was done on a sample of blood. The V call is TRBV5-1, the J call TRBJ2-7; the D gene is possibly TRBD1 (6 bases). The DNA for the CDR3 is TGCGCCAGCAGCGTACGACAGAATACAGGGAACTTATACGAGCAGTACTTC. Translation: CASSVRQNTGNLYEQYF.